The 3 T cell receptor beta chains given below trace back to one sample, sequenced in a study of blood T cell repertoires in COVID-19. The protocol was immunoSEQ multiplex PCR, while the TCRdb copy is restricted to in-frame clones and leaves out a portion. The sample has just over 150,000 clones, around 85% seen once. Sequences were obtained from peripheral blood. These receptors were taken from a human donor with acute or convalescent COVID-19. The donor label of this sample is uncertain.

The rearrangement links TRBV14 to TRBJ2-7; 7 nucleotides agree with TRBD2. The CDR3 totals 16 residues. Germline trimming cut 4 bases from V and 3 bases from J; bases unmatched to any gene: 12. CDR1 is SGHDN and CDR2 is FVKESK in the germline V gene. The CDR3 here is CASSLKGRAGDYEQYF. In DNA form, the CDR3 reads TGTGCCAGCAGCCTAAAAGGGAGGGCGGGAGACTACGAGCAGTACTTC.

This clone was seen a few times. This sequence joins TRBV28 and TRBJ1-2, with 7 bases fitting TRBD1. Unmatched junction bases numbered 11, after V lost 5 bases and J lost 2 bases. There are 16 residues in the CDR3. Germline CDR1 is MDHEN and CDR2 is SYDVKM. The CDR3: CASSVSQGEMNYGYTF. CDR3 nucleotide sequence: TGTGCCAGCAGTGTATCCCAGGGGGAAATGAACTATGGCTACACCTTC.

This chain joins TRBV19 and TRBJ2-2; D is possibly TRBD1 (5 bases). This CDR3 region has 14 residues. V lost 3 bases and J 7 bases, leaving 12 bases between the germline ends. The germline gives CDR1 LNHDA, CDR2 SQIVND (reference sequence). The DNA for the CDR3 is TGTGCCAGTAGTATTCCCAGGGCGATCGGGGAGCTGTTTTTT. Its protein product is CASSIPRAIGELFF.